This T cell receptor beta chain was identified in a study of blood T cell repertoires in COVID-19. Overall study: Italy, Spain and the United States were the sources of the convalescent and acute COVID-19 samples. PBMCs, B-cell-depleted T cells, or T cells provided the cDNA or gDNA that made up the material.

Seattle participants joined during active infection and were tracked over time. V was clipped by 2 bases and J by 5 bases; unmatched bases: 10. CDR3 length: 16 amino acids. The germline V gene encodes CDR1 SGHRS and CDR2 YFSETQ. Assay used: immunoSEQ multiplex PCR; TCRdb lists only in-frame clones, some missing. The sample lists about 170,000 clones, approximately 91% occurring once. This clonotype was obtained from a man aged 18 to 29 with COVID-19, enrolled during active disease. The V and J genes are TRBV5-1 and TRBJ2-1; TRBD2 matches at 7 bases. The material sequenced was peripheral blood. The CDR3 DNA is TGCGCCAGCAGCTTAGCGGGGATCTCCCTGAACAATGAGCAGTTCTTC. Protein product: CASSLAGISLNNEQFF.